The 10 T cell receptor beta chains given below trace back to one sample, sequenced in a study of blood T cell repertoires in COVID-19. The data were produced by immunoSEQ multiplex PCR, yet TCRdb's version contains in-frame clones alone and is incomplete. The repertoire consists of about 97,000 clones, with approximately 80% occurring once and the leading ten covering 10%. The sequencing sample was made of peripheral blood. The receptors were sampled from a man aged 65 to 79 with acute or convalescent COVID-19.

The CDR3 DNA follows: TGTGCCAGCAGTTTCCTCGGACAGGGCAGTAATCAGCCCCAGCATTTT. Protein sequence: CASSFLGQGSNQPQHF. V usage is TRBV28 and J usage is TRBJ1-5, with 8 bases fitting TRBD1. V lost 3 bases and J lost 4; bases outside the gene matches: 8. The germline V gene encodes CDR1 MDHEN and CDR2 SYDVKM. The CDR3 covers 16 residues. The whole variable domain, filled in from reference TRBV28 and TRBJ1-5, reads DVKVTQSSRYLVKRTGEKVFLECVQDMDHENMFWYRQDPGLGLRLIYFSYDVKMKEKGDIPEGYSVSREKKERFSLILESASTNQTSMYLCASSFLGQGSNQPQHFGDGTRLSIL.

The sample holds one count of this clone. The rearrangement uses TRBV30 and TRBJ1-4; D remains ambiguous. Germline V gene data show CDR1 as GTSNPN and CDR2 as SVGIG (reference sequence). V gave up 1 base and J gave up 5 bases, with 11 bases separating them. This CDR3 region has 14 residues. CDR3 coding DNA: TGTGCCTGGAGTGACACCGGCGGGAATGAAAAACTGTTTTTT. Translated, it gives CAWSDTGGNEKLFF.

The rearrangement joins TRBV6-6 to TRBJ2-7; D is possibly TRBD2 (5 bases). The CDR3 totals 14 residues. Per the germline V gene, CDR1 is MNHNY and CDR2 is SVGAGI (reference sequence). V lost 6 bases, J lost 2 bases, and 14 bases lay in between. CDR3 sequence reads: CASRQPGSTYEQYF. In nucleotides, the CDR3 is TGTGCCAGCAGACAACCGGGATCCACCTACGAGCAGTACTTC.

CDR3 loop: CATSKGPGEQFF. The CDR3 nucleotides read TGTGCCACCAGCAAGGGGCCCGGTGAGCAGTTCTTC. The J gene is TRBJ2-1, the V gene TRBV24-1; tentative D call: TRBD1 (5 bases). The CDR3 spans 12 residues. V lost 7 bases and J 9 bases, leaving 12 bases between the germline ends. Germline V lookup: CDR1 KGHDR, CDR2 SFDVKD.

This chain joins TRBV12-3 or TRBV12-4 and TRBJ1-2; 7 positions agree with TRBD1. The CDR3 is made up of 13 amino acids. Trimming at V came to 6 bases and at J to 8 bases, leaving 9 bases not matched to a gene. The CDR3, as DNA: TGTGCCAGCAGCCGACAGGGCTCGCGGGGCTACACCTTC. This sequence encodes CASSRQGSRGYTF.

The chain is built from TRBV24-1 and TRBJ2-5; 7 bases align to TRBD2. The germline gives CDR1 KGHDR, CDR2 SFDVKD. This CDR3 has 17 residues. Trimming cost V 2 bases and J 0 bases; bases outside gene matches: 8. The CDR3 DNA reads as TGTGCCACCAGTGATTCCGCTCCTAGCGGATACCAAGAGACCCAGTACTTC. This sequence encodes CATSDSAPSGYQETQYF.

The CDR3 coding sequence is TGCGCCAGCAGCTTGGATTCAGGTCCCGGGAGCCTCCACTTT. It translates to CASSLDSGPGSLHF. The chain is built from TRBV5-1 and TRBJ1-6; D is unresolved. The CDR3 consists of 14 residues. V was pared by 0 bases and J by 15 bases, with 16 bases between. Germline CDR1 SGHRS, CDR2 YFSETQ. The full variable domain, its missing parts supplied by reference TRBV5-1 and TRBJ1-6, is KAGVTQTPRYLIKTRGQQVTLSCSPISGHRSVSWYQQTPGQGLQFLFEYFSETQRNKGNFPGRFSGRQFSNSRSEMNVSTLELGDSALYLCASSLDSGPGSLHFGNGTRLTVT.

The rearrangement joins TRBV5-8 to TRBJ1-5; 7 bases fit TRBD1. Germline V CDR1 and CDR2: SGHTS, YDEGEE. V was pared by 6 bases and J by 2 bases, with 8 bases of the junction left unmatched. The CDR3 runs 15 residues. The CDR3 sequence: CASIRQGTGNQPQHF. CDR3 nucleotide sequence: TGTGCCAGCATCCGACAGGGAACGGGCAATCAGCCCCAGCATTTT.

The genes are TRBV7-2 and TRBJ1-4; weak D call: TRBD1 (6 bases). The CDR3 loop spans 11 amino acids. V shed 4 bases and J shed 12 bases, with 9 bases lying between them. Germline V gives CDR1 SGHTA, CDR2 FQGNSA. CDR3 sequence reads: CASSWEGELFF. The CDR3 bases are TGTGCCAGCAGCTGGGAGGGGGAACTGTTTTTT. Combining the CDR3 with reference TRBV7-2 and TRBJ1-4 gives the whole variable domain GAGVSQSPSNKVTEKGKDVELRCDPISGHTALYWYRQSLGQGLEFLIYFQGNSAPDKSGLPSDRFSAERTGGSVSTLTIQRTQQEDSAVYLCASSWEGELFFGSGTQLSVL.

This clone was picked up one time. J is TRBJ1-2 and V is TRBV3-1 (or the pseudogene TRBV3-2), with TRBD1 matching over 7 bases. This CDR3 is built from 15 residues. The V segment lost 7 bases and the J segment 3 bases; nucleotides outside the gene matches: 11. Germline lookup yields CDR1 LGHDT and CDR2 YNNKEL (reference sequence). CDR3 nucleotides: TGTGCCAGCACCCTGACCGGGACAGAGGACTATGGCTACACCTTC. This translates into CASTLTGTEDYGYTF.